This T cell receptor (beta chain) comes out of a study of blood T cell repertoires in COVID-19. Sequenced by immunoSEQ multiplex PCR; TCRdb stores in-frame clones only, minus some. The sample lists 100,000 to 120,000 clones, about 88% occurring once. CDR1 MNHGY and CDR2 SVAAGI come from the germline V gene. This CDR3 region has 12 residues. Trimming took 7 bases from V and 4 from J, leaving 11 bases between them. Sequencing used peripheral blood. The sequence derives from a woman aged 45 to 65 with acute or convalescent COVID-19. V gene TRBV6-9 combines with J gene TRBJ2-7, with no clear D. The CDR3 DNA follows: TGTGCCAGCAATCCCCTGACATACGAGCAGTACTTC. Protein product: CASNPLTYEQYF.